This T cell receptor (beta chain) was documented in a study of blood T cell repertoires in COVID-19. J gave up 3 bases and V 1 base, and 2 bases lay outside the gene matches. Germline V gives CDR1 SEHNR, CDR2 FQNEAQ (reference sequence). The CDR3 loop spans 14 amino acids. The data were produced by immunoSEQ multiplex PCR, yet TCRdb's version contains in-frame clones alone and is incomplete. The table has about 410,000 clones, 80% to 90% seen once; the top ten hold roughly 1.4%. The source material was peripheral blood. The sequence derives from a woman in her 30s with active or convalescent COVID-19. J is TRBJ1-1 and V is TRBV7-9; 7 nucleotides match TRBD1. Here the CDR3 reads CASSLEGAHTEAFF. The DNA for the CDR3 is TGTGCCAGCAGCTTAGAGGGGGCCCACACTGAAGCTTTCTTT.